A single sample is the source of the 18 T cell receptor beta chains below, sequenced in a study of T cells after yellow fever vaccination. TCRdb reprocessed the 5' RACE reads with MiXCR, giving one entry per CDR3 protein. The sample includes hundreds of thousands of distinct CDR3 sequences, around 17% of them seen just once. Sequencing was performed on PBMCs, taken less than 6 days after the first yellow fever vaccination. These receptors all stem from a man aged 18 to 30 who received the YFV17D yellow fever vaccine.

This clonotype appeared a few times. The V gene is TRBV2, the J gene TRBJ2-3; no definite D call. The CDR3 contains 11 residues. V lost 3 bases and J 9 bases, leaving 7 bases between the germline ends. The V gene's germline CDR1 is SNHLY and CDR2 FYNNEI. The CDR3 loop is CASSDSWTQYF. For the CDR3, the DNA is TGTGCCAGCAGTGATTCCTGGACGCAGTATTTT.

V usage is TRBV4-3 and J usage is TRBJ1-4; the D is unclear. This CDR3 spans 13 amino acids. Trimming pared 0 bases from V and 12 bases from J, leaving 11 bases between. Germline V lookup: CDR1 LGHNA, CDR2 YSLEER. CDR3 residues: CASSQDRVGELFF. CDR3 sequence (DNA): TGCGCCAGCAGCCAAGATCGGGTTGGAGAACTGTTTTTT.

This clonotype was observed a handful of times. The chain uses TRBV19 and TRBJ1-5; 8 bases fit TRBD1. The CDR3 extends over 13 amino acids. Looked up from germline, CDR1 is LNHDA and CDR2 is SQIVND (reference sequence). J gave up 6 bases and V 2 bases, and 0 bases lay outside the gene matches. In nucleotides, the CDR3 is TGTGCCAGTAGTATACAGGGGGCTCAGCCCCAGCATTTT. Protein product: CASSIQGAQPQHF.

CDR3: CAISDNRESSPLHF. In nucleotides, the CDR3 is TGTGCCATCAGTGACAACAGGGAGAGTTCACCCCTCCACTTT. This chain joins TRBV10-3 and TRBJ1-6, with a possible D match to TRBD1 (6 bases). V lost 3 bases to trimming and J lost 9 bases, with 12 bases between them. The CDR3 extends over 14 amino acids. CDR1 is ENHRY, CDR2 SYGVKD, per germline.

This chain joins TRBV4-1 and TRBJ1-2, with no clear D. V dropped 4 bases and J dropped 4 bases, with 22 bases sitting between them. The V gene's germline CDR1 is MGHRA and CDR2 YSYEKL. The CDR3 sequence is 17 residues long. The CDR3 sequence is CASSLEEATLGFYGYTF. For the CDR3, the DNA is TGCGCCAGCAGCCTCGAGGAAGCCACCCTGGGGTTCTATGGCTACACCTTC.

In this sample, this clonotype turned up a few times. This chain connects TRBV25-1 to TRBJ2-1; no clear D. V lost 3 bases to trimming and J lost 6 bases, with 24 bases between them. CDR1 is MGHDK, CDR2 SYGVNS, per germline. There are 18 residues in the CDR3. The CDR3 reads CASSDRMVKHTLSNEQFF. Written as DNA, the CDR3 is TGTGCCAGCAGTGATCGGATGGTAAAGCACACGCTTAGCAATGAGCAGTTCTTC. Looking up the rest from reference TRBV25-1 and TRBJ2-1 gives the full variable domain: EADIYQTPRYLVIGTGKKITLECSQTMGHDKMYWYQQDPGMELHLIHYSYGVNSTEKGDLSSESTVSRIRTEHFPLTLESARPSHTSQYLCASSDRMVKHTLSNEQFFGPGTRLTVL.

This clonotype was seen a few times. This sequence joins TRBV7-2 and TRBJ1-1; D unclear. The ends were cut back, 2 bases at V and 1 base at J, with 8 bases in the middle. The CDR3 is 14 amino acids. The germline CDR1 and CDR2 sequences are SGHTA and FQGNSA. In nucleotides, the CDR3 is TGTGCCAGCAGCTTAAGTATGAGGAACACTGAAGCTTTCTTT. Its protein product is CASSLSMRNTEAFF.

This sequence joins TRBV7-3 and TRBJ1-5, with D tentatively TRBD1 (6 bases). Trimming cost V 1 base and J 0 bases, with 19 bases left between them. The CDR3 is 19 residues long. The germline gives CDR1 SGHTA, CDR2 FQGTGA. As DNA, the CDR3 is TGTGCCAGCAGCTTAAAGGGGCCAGGACAGTTTTATAGCAATCAGCCCCAGCATTTT. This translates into CASSLKGPGQFYSNQPQHF.

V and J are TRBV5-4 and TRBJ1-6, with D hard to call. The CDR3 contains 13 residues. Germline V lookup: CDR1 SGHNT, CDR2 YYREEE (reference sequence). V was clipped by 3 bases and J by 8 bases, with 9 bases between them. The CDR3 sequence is CASSSPGDSPLHF. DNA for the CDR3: TGTGCCAGCAGCTCTCCCGGGGATTCACCCCTCCACTTT.

The CDR3 here is CASNPGQQETQYF. The CDR3, as DNA: TGCGCCAGCAACCCGGGACAGCAAGAGACCCAGTACTTC. The chain joins TRBV5-1 to TRBJ2-5, with 7 nucleotides matching TRBD1. The CDR3 has 13 amino acids. In germline, CDR1 is SGHRS, CDR2 YFSETQ. V shed 6 bases and J 2 bases; nucleotides not matched to a gene: 4. The full variable domain, with the rest looked up from reference TRBV5-1 and TRBJ2-5, is KAGVTQTPRYLIKTRGQQVTLSCSPISGHRSVSWYQQTPGQGLQFLFEYFSETQRNKGNFPGRFSGRQFSNSRSEMNVSTLELGDSALYLCASNPGQQETQYFGPGTRLLVL.

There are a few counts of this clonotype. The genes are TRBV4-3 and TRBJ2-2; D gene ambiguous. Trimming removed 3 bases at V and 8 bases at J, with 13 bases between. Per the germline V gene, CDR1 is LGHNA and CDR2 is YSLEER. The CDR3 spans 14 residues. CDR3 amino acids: CASSHTAATGELFF. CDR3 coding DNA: TGCGCCAGCAGCCATACAGCAGCCACAGGGGAGCTGTTTTTT.

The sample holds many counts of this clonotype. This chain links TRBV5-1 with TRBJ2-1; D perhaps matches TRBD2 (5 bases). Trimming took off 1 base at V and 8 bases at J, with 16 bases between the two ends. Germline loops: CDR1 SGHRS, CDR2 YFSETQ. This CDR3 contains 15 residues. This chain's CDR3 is CASSLTGLALDEQFF. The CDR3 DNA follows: TGCGCCAGCAGCTTGACGGGTCTAGCTTTGGATGAGCAGTTCTTC.

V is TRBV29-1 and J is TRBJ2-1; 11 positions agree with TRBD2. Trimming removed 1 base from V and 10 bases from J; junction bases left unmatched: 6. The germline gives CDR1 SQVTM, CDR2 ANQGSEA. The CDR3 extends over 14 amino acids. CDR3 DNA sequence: TGCAGCGTTGAAGGAACTAGCGGGGGCTCAGAGCAGTTCTTC. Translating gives CSVEGTSGGSEQFF.

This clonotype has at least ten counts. The CDR3 sequence: CASSRTSGYEQYF. The DNA for the CDR3 is TGTGCCAGCAGTCGCACCTCAGGCTACGAGCAGTACTTC. V is TRBV12-3 or TRBV12-4 and J is TRBJ2-7; no reliable D call. The CDR3 covers 13 residues. V was clipped by 5 bases and J by 3 bases, with 11 bases between them.

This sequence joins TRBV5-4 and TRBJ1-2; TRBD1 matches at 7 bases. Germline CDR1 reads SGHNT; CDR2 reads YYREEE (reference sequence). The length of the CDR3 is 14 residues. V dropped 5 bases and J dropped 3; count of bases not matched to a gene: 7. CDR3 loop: CASSSGTDHYGYTF. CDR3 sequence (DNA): TGTGCCAGCAGTTCCGGGACAGATCACTATGGCTACACCTTC.

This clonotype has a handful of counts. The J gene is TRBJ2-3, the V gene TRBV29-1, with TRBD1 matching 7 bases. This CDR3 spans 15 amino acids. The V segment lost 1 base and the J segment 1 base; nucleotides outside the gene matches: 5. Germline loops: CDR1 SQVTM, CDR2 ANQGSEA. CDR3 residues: CSVEVRGTGTDTQYF. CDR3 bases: TGCAGCGTTGAAGTTCGTGGGACAGGCACAGATACGCAGTATTTT.

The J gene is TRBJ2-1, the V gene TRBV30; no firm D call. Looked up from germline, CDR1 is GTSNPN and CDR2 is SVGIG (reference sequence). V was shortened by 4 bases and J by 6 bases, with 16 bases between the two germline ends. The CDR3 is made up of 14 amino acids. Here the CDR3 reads CAWIKDHNRNEQFF. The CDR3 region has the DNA TGTGCCTGGATTAAGGACCACAATCGCAATGAGCAGTTCTTC.

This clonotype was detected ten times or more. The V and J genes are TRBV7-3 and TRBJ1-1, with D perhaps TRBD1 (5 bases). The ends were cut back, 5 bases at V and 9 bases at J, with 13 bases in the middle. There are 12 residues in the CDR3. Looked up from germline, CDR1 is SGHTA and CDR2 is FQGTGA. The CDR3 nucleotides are TGTGCCAGCAGCACGGGGCCAGGGCAAGCTTTCTTT. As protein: CASSTGPGQAFF.